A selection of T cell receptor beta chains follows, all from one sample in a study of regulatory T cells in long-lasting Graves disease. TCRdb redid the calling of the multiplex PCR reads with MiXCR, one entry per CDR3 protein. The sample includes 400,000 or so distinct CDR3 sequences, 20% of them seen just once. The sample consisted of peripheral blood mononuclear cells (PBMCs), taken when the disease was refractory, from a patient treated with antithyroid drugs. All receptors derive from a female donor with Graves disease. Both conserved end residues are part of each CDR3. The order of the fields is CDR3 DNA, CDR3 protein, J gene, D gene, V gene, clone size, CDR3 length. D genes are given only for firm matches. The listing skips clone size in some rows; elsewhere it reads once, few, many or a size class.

TGCGCCAGCAGCCAAGAAATAAGCAATCAGCCCCAGCATTTT	CASSQEISNQPQHF	TRBJ1-5	-	TRBV4-1	many	14
TGTGCCAGCAGCGTAGTAGGAGGGTCTAGCGGATCGAACACCGGGGAGCTGTTTTTT	CASSVVGGSSGSNTGELFF	TRBJ2-2	TRBD2	TRBV9	-	19
TGTGCCAGCAGTTCCCAGGGACTAGCGTTCCGTTACGAGCAGTACTTC	CASSSQGLAFRYEQYF	TRBJ2-7	TRBD2	TRBV6-9	many	16
TGCGCCAGCAGCGAGCAGGGTAATCGCTACGAGCAGTACTTC	CASSEQGNRYEQYF	TRBJ2-7	-	TRBV4-1	-	14
TGTGCCTGGAGTGCAGCGGGGCTCTATGGCTACACCTTC	CAWSAAGLYGYTF	TRBJ1-2	-	TRBV30	few	13
TGCAGTGCCTTGGGCTCACTTATGAACACTGAAGCTTTCTTT	CSALGSLMNTEAFF	TRBJ1-1	-	TRBV20-1	many	14
TGTGCCAGCAGCCAGGGGCCTCCTCGGGATGAAAAACTGTTTTTT	CASSQGPPRDEKLFF	TRBJ1-4	-	TRBV3-1	-	15
TGTGCCAGCAGTTTTTCGCCGAGCGAGCAGTACTTC	CASSFSPSEQYF	TRBJ2-7	-	TRBV6-5	many	12
TGTGCCAGCAGCTTGGCCCAGTCGGCGGAGACCCAGTACTTC	CASSLAQSAETQYF	TRBJ2-5	-	TRBV5-4	-	14
TGTGCCACTACCAGGGGCGACTCCTACGAGCAGTACTTC	CATTRGDSYEQYF	TRBJ2-7	-	TRBV19	-	13
TGCAGCGTGAGGACAGCAGCCTCTGGAAACACCATATATTTT	CSVRTAASGNTIYF	TRBJ1-3	-	TRBV29-1	-	14
TGTGCCATCAGTGAGTTCTGGCCGGGGGTTGAGACCCAGTACTTC	CAISEFWPGVETQYF	TRBJ2-5	-	TRBV10-3	-	15
TGTGCCAGCAGCGTAGGGATAGCGGGAGGTCCGAACACCGGGGAGCTGTTTTTT	CASSVGIAGGPNTGELFF	TRBJ2-2	TRBD2	TRBV9	-	18
TGTGCCAGCAGTGATCTCGAGCGGGAGTCGAAAGAGACCCAGTACTTC	CASSDLERESKETQYF	TRBJ2-5	TRBD2	TRBV25-1	-	16
TGCGCCAGCAGCTTGAGCGGCTACGAGCAGTGCTTC	CASSLSGYEQCF	TRBJ2-7	-	TRBV5-1	few	12
TGTGCCAGTAGGGGGGACAGTACCTATGGCTACACCTTC	CASRGDSTYGYTF	TRBJ1-2	TRBD1	TRBV19	few	13
TGTGCCATCACGGGATTACCTGTATCTGGGGCCAACGTCCTGACTTTC	CAITGLPVSGANVLTF	TRBJ2-6	-	TRBV11-1	many	16
TGTGCCAGCAGTGACCCCGGGACAGGGACCTACGAGCAGTACTTC	CASSDPGTGTYEQYF	TRBJ2-7	TRBD1	TRBV6-1	few	15
TGTGCCAGCAGTGAGAGGACAGGATTGAACACTGAAGCTTTCTTT	CASSERTGLNTEAFF	TRBJ1-1	TRBD1	TRBV2	many	15
TGTGCCAGTATCGACCCCGCCGATGGCTACACCTTC	CASIDPADGYTF	TRBJ1-2	-	TRBV19	-	12
TGCAGTGCTAGATGGGACCGGGAATGGGCCCAGTACTTC	CSARWDREWAQYF	TRBJ2-5	-	TRBV20-1	-	13
TGTGCCAGCTCACCGGCCAGAATTTACACTGAAGCTTTCTTT	CASSPARIYTEAFF	TRBJ1-1	-	TRBV18	-	14
TGCAGGGGTGGTGAGGGGATCTATGGCTACACCTTC	CRGGEGIYGYTF	TRBJ1-2	-	TRBV20-1	many	12
TGCGCCAGCAGCCAAGATCTTACAAAGCAGTACTTC	CASSQDLTKQYF	TRBJ2-7	-	TRBV4-1	-	12
TGTGCCAGCAGCCCAAGCAACAACCAAGAGACCCAGTACTTC	CASSPSNNQETQYF	TRBJ2-5	-	TRBV5-5	few	14
TGTGCCAGCAGCGTAGCGGCAGGGGATTCACCCCTCCACTTT	CASSVAAGDSPLHF	TRBJ1-6	-	TRBV9	-	14
TGTGCCAGCAGCACCCCTCCGGAGACCCAGTACTTC	CASSTPPETQYF	TRBJ2-5	-	TRBV9	-	12
TGCAGCGTTGAAGGAGGGGCGGGAGGAAGTACCGGGGAGCTGTTTTTT	CSVEGGAGGSTGELFF	TRBJ2-2	TRBD2	TRBV29-1	-	16
TGTGCCAGCAGCGTCCGGTCGTGGAACACTGAAGCTTTCTTT	CASSVRSWNTEAFF	TRBJ1-1	-	TRBV5-4	-	14
TGTGCCAGCAGGTTCTGTGTGTTCTCCTACGAGCAGTACTTC	CASRFCVFSYEQYF	TRBJ2-7	-	TRBV13	few	14
TGCAGCGCCGGACAGGGAACTAATGAAAAACTGTTTTTT	CSAGQGTNEKLFF	TRBJ1-4	TRBD1	TRBV29-1	-	13
TGTGCCAGCAGCGTAGAGTTGGACAGGGCGCCTGATGGCTACACCTTC	CASSVELDRAPDGYTF	TRBJ1-2	TRBD1	TRBV9	-	16
TGTGCCAGCAGGGGACAGAGTGCAACTAATGAAAAACTGTTTTTT	CASRGQSATNEKLFF	TRBJ1-4	TRBD1	TRBV2	many	15
TGTGCCAGCAGCGGATGGACTAGCGGGACACCCTCTGGGGCCAACGTCCTGACTTTC	CASSGWTSGTPSGANVLTF	TRBJ2-6	TRBD2	TRBV6-1	few	19
TGTGCCAGCAGTGAACCGGGACAGGGCCAGCCCCAGCATTTT	CASSEPGQGQPQHF	TRBJ1-5	TRBD1	TRBV2	-	14
TGTGCCAGCAGCCAAGTTTCCGGGCCCGTATACGAGCAGTACTTC	CASSQVSGPVYEQYF	TRBJ2-7	-	TRBV3-1	few	15
TGTGCCAGCAGCCTTCGTGGGGGCGAGCAGTACTTC	CASSLRGGEQYF	TRBJ2-7	-	TRBV28	many	12
TGTGCCAGCACCCCGGGGGAGGGAGGAGAGACCCAGTACTTC	CASTPGEGGETQYF	TRBJ2-5	TRBD2	TRBV11-1	many	14
TGTGCCAGCAGCTTCGTAGCGGGGGCCTACAATGAGCAGTTCTTC	CASSFVAGAYNEQFF	TRBJ2-1	TRBD2	TRBV7-2	-	15
TGTGCCAGCTCACCACGGGACAGGGCTGTCCAAGAGACCCAGTACTTC	CASSPRDRAVQETQYF	TRBJ2-5	TRBD1	TRBV18	many	16
TGTGCCAGCAGGAGACTAGCGGGTCAAGAGACCCAGTACTTC	CASRRLAGQETQYF	TRBJ2-5	TRBD2	TRBV27	-	14
TGTGCCAGCAGTTACTTGACAGGTCGTGCGAACACTGAAGCTTTCTTT	CASSYLTGRANTEAFF	TRBJ1-1	-	TRBV6-5	many	16
TGTGCCAGCAGCGGTCCAGGTAGCGTCATGAACACTGAAGCTTTCTTT	CASSGPGSVMNTEAFF	TRBJ1-1	-	TRBV6-2/TRBV6-3	few	16
TGTGCCAGTAGTATTTTCGGGGGCGCGGACACTGAAGCTTTCTTT	CASSIFGGADTEAFF	TRBJ1-1	-	TRBV19	-	15
TGCGCCAGCGGGCAGGCGGGGGAGCAGTACTTC	CASGQAGEQYF	TRBJ2-7	-	TRBV5-1	-	11
TGTGCCACCAGCAGAGAGGGTAGCGGGAGAGGGGAGACCCAGTACTTC	CATSREGSGRGETQYF	TRBJ2-5	TRBD2	TRBV15	-	16
TGTGCCAGCACCACCGGGACTAGCGGCTACAATGAGCAGTTCTTC	CASTTGTSGYNEQFF	TRBJ2-1	TRBD2	TRBV13	few	15
TGCAGTGCTAGTGAAGAGACCCAGTACTTC	CSASEETQYF	TRBJ2-5	-	TRBV20-1	many	10